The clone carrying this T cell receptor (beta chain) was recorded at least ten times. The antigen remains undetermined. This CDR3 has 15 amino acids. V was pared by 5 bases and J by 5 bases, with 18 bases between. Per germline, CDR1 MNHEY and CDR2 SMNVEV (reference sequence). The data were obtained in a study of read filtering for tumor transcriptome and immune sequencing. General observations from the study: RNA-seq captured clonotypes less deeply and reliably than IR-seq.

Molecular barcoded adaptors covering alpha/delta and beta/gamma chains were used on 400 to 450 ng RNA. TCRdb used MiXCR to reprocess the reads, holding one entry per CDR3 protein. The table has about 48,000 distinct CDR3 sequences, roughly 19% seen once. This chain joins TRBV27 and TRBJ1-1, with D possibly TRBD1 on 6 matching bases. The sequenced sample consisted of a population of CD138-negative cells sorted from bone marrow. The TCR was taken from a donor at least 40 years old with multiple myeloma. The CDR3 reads CASSPRQASRTEAFF. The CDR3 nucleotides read TGTGCCAGCAGTCCGCGACAGGCCTCAAGGACTGAAGCTTTCTTT.